The clone carrying this TCR beta chain turned up a few times. The data derive from a study of regulatory T cells in long-lasting Graves disease. HTBI primers from iRepertoire and Arm-PCR of CDR3 regions yielded the TCR beta libraries. One entry per CDR3 protein, called by TCRdb with MiXCR from the multiplex PCR reads. The data show fewer than 400,000 distinct CDR3 sequences, around 20% seen once. Time point of the sample: persistent/refractory GD, antithyroid drugs over 5 years with positive TRAb. From PBMCs, RNA was extracted and then used to make the TCR library. The CDR3 is made up of 14 amino acids. V lost 3 bases to trimming and J lost 0 bases, with 6 bases between them. Germline V CDR1 and CDR2: SGHVS, FNYEAQ.

The V gene is TRBV7-6, the J gene TRBJ1-5; no definite D call. The TCR originated in a female donor with Graves disease. Sequencing used peripheral blood mononuclear cells (PBMCs), obtained when the disease was refractory, from a patient treated with antithyroid drugs. CDR3 protein: CASSLGNSNQPQHF. CDR3 nucleotides: TGTGCCAGCAGCTTGGGGAATAGCAATCAGCCCCAGCATTTT.